Below, 5 T cell receptor beta chains from the same sample are listed, as sequenced in a study of OX40 agonist ivuxolimab in advanced cancers. Generated by immunoSEQ multiplex PCR, the TCRdb table keeps only in-frame clones and is missing some. The sample holds about 79,000 clones; roughly 85% are singletons and the top ten take roughly 4.3%. The specimen comprised CD4+ or CD8+ T cells sorted from blood, sampled in a trial of the OX40 agonist ivuxolimab. The receptors come from an adult with an advanced solid tumor such as melanoma, head and neck, liver or kidney cancer.

The chain links TRBV4-2 to TRBJ2-5, with 8 bases lining up with TRBD1. There are 17 residues in the CDR3. V was pared by 4 bases and J by 3 bases, with 13 bases of the junction left unmatched. Germline assignment: CDR1 LGHNA and CDR2 YNFKEQ. CDR3 sequence (DNA): TGTGCCAGCAGCCTCGCGGCGGCAGGGGGCTTTGAAGAGACCCAGTACTTC. This translates into CASSLAAAGGFEETQYF.

This CDR3 is CASSPAGQLLYEQYF. The CDR3 nucleotides read TGTGCCAGCAGTCCTGCGGGACAGCTCCTGTACGAGCAGTACTTC. This chain links TRBV6-5 with TRBJ2-7, with D perhaps matching TRBD1 (7 bases). The CDR3 totals 15 residues. Trimming took off 5 bases at V and 4 bases at J, with 18 bases between the two ends. CDR1 and CDR2 from the germline V gene are MNHEY and SVGAGI.

The chain has TRBV5-1 and TRBJ1-2, with 7 bases fitting TRBD1. The V and J ends lost 4 bases and 8 bases, in that order; junction bases with no gene match: 14. The CDR3 has 15 amino acids. The germline V gene has CDR1 SGHRS and CDR2 YFSETQ. This CDR3 is CASSHEGQASAGYTF. As DNA, the CDR3 is TGCGCCAGCAGCCACGAAGGACAGGCTTCTGCCGGCTACACCTTC.

About this clone: At the DNA level, this CDR3 is encoded by other sequences in the same sample as well. The rearrangement joins TRBV5-1 to TRBJ2-5; TRBD2 aligns across 7 bases. The CDR3 extends over 14 amino acids. CDR1 and CDR2 from the germline V gene are SGHRS and YFSETQ. The J segment lost 3 bases and the V segment lost 0 bases, leaving 2 bases of the junction unmatched. In DNA form, the CDR3 reads TGCGCCAGCAGCTTGGTTGCGGGAGAAGAGACCCAGTACTTC. This codes for CASSLVAGEETQYF.

V usage is TRBV5-4 and J usage is TRBJ2-1; 13 positions match TRBD2. The CDR3 has 18 residues. CDR1 and CDR2 (germline): SGHNT, YYREEE (reference sequence). V shed 2 bases, J shed 2 bases, and the junction held 7 bases outside the gene matches. CDR3 loop: CASSLRLAGGRTYNEQFF. The CDR3 nucleotides read TGTGCCAGCAGCTTACGACTAGCGGGAGGACGCACCTACAATGAGCAGTTCTTC.